This T cell receptor (beta chain) stems from a study of blood T cells in healthy people across ages. Study details: Through template switching, about one barcoded beta molecule was captured per two T cells, as measured in model experiments.

The second PCR ran about 6 to 11 cycles with a sample-barcoded 5' primer and J-beta primers. TCRdb processed the 5' RACE reads anew with MiXCR; each CDR3 protein has one entry. Of about 1.8 million distinct CDR3 sequences listed, 49% are singletons. The V end lost 0 bases, the J end lost 4 bases, and 12 bases lay between the germline ends. From germline, CDR1 is MNHEY and CDR2 SVGAGI. The CDR3 is 15 residues long. This clonotype was counted only a few times. This receptor was obtained from a woman in her 40s in good health. Sample: blood. This chain connects TRBV6-5 to TRBJ1-2; maybe TRBD1 (5 bases). CDR3 nucleotide sequence: TGTGCCAGCAGTTACTCAGGGGTGGTAGGCTATGGCTACACCTTC. Its protein product is CASSYSGVVGYGYTF.